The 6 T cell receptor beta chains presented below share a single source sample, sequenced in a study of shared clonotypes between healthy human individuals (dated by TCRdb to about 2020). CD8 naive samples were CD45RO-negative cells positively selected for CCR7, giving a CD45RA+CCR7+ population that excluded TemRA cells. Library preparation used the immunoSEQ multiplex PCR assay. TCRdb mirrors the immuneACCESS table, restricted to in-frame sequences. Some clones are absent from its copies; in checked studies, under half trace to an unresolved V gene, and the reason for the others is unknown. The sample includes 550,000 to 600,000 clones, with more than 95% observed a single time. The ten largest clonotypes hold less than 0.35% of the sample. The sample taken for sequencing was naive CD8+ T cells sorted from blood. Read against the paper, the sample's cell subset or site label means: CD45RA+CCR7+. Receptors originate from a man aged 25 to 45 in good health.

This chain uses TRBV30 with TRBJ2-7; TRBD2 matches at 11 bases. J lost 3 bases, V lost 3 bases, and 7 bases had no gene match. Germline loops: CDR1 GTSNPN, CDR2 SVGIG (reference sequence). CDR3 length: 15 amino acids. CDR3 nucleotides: TGTGCCTGGAGCGATGCGGGACTAGCGGACTACGAGCAGTACTTC. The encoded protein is CAWSDAGLADYEQYF.

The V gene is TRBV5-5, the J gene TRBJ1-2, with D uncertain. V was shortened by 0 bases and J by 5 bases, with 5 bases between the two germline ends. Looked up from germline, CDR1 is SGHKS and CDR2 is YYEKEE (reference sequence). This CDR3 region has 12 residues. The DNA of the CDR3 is TGTGCCAGCAGCTTGGGACATTATGGCTACACCTTC. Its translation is CASSLGHYGYTF.

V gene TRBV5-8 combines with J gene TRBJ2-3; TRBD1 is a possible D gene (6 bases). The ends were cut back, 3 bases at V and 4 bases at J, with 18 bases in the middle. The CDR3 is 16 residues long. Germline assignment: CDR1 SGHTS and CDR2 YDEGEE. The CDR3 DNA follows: TGTGCCAGCAGCTCACCTAACAGGGTAATTTCAGATACGCAGTATTTT. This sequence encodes CASSSPNRVISDTQYF.

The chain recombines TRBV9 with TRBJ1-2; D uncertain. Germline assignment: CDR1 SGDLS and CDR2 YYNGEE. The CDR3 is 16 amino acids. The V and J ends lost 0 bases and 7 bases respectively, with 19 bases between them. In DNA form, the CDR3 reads TGTGCCAGCAGCGTAGCTAAAACGGGGATACGGCGTGGCTACACCTTC. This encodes CASSVAKTGIRRGYTF.

The CDR3 sequence is CASSMSQGWYGYTF. The CDR3 nucleotides are TGTGCCAGCAGTATGTCCCAGGGGTGGTATGGCTACACCTTC. The rearrangement links TRBV6-6 to TRBJ1-2; the D gene is possibly TRBD1 (6 bases). The length of the CDR3 is 14 residues. V was shortened by 5 bases and J by 5 bases, with 15 bases between the two germline ends. Looked up from germline, CDR1 is MNHNY and CDR2 is SVGAGI (reference sequence).

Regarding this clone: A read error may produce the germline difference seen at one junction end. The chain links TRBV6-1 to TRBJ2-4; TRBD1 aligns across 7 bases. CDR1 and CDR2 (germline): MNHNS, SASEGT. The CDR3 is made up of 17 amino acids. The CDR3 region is CASSQAQRDSKKNIQYF. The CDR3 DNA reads TGTGCCAGCAGTCAAGCCCAACGGGACAGCAAAAAAAACATTCAGTACTTC.